The 22 T cell receptor beta chains below come from one sample, sequenced in a study of T cell repertoires in cytomegalovirus infection. These receptors have no known antigen. TCRdb redid the calling of the reads with MiXCR, one entry per CDR3 protein. In the table there are some 920,000 distinct CDR3 sequences, around 29% of which are singletons. The specimen comprised cultured CD8+ T cells from PBMCs, sampled from culture after CMV antigen stimulation. The receptor set was obtained from a human donor in good health (CMV status not recorded). Some clones in this sample may be carry-over from other donors' samples.

The V call is TRBV7-9, the J call TRBJ1-4; D is unclear. Trimming left V 1 base short and J 8 bases short, with 11 bases between. The CDR3 is made up of 14 amino acids. Per the germline V gene, CDR1 is SEHNR and CDR2 is FQNEAQ (reference sequence). CDR3 nucleotides: TGTGCCAGCAGCTTAGGGGGAGTATGGGAAAAACTGTTTTTT. Translated, it gives CASSLGGVWEKLFF. The full variable domain, completed using reference TRBV7-9 and TRBJ1-4, is DTGVSQNPRHKITKRGQNVTFRCDPISEHNRLYWYRQTLGQGPEFLTYFQNEAQLEKSRLLSDRFSAERPKGSFSTLEIQRTEQGDSAMYLCASSLGGVWEKLFFGSGTQLSVL.

In the case of this clonotype: This may be a read error: a much more frequent sequence differs by one nucleotide. The chain recombines TRBV7-6 with TRBJ1-4; D is ambiguous. The CDR3 is 12 residues long. Trimming shortened V by 1 base and J by 8 bases, and 5 bases separated the two germline ends. Germline V lookup: CDR1 SGHVS, CDR2 FNYEAQ. The CDR3 protein is CASSLVVEKLFF. The CDR3 DNA sequence: TGTGCCAGCAGCTTAGTAGTGGAAAAACTGTTTTTT.

The chain has TRBV7-6 and TRBJ1-4; TRBD1 is a possible D gene (6 bases). CDR1 is SGHVS and CDR2 is FNYEAQ in the germline V gene. V lost 5 bases and J lost 5, with 15 bases in between. The CDR3 runs to 15 residues. The DNA for the CDR3 is TGTGCCAGCAGCCTCAGGGGAGGGTTGAATGAAAAACTGTTTTTT. Its protein product is CASSLRGGLNEKLFF.

The sample holds a few counts of this clonotype. The chain combines TRBV24-1 with TRBJ2-1; D is undetermined. Trimming shortened V by 9 bases and J by 4 bases, and 9 bases separated the two germline ends. Germline V gene data show CDR1 as KGHDR and CDR2 as SFDVKD. The CDR3 totals 12 residues. For the CDR3, the DNA is TGTGCCACCCAGGACCATTACAATGAGCAGTTCTTC. Protein sequence: CATQDHYNEQFF.

The chain recombines TRBV28 with TRBJ2-7, with D possibly being TRBD1 (5 bases). V gave up 4 bases and J gave up 2 bases, with 12 bases separating them. The CDR3 is 14 amino acids. Germline-derived CDR1 and CDR2 are MDHEN and SYDVKM. The CDR3 protein is CASSSRVVTYEQYV. CDR3 bases: TGTGCCAGCAGTTCCAGGGTTGTCACCTACGAGCAGTACGTC.

The chain combines TRBV12-3 or TRBV12-4 with TRBJ2-3; perhaps TRBD2 as D (6 bases). CDR3 length: 15 residues. The V end lost 4 bases, the J end lost 4 bases, and 15 bases lay between the germline ends. The CDR3 reads CASSSITGVADTQYF. The CDR3, as DNA: TGTGCCAGCAGTTCTATCACGGGGGTGGCAGATACGCAGTATTTT.

The rearrangement uses TRBV11-1 and TRBJ2-1, with TRBD1 matching 7 bases. From germline, CDR1 is SGHAT and CDR2 FQDESV (reference sequence). With V trimmed by 0 bases and J by 5 bases, 7 bases remained unmatched. CDR3 size: 16 residues. CDR3 DNA sequence: TGTGCCAGCAGCTTAGCCTGGGGACAGAACCACAATGAGCAGTTCTTC. This codes for CASSLAWGQNHNEQFF.

The rearrangement links TRBV25-1 to TRBJ2-1; the D is unclear. The CDR3 spans 13 residues. V was cut by 4 bases and J by 1 base, with 5 bases left in between. CDR1 is MGHDK and CDR2 is SYGVNS in the germline V gene. The CDR3 loop is CASSVRSYNEQFF. CDR3 sequence (DNA): TGTGCCAGCAGTGTCCGATCCTACAATGAGCAGTTCTTC.

The table lists this clonotype with a few counts. DNA of the CDR3: TGCGCCAGCAGTGAGTCGTGGCAACAGGGACTCACCTTC. Translation: CASSESWQQGLTF. The chain joins TRBV10-2 to TRBJ1-2, with D perhaps matching TRBD1 (6 bases). The V gene's germline CDR1 is WSHSY and CDR2 SAAADI. This CDR3 has 13 residues. V lost 0 bases and J 13 bases, leaving 15 bases between the germline ends.

This clonotype was picked up many times. An end of the junction differs from the germline gene, which may be a read error. This chain joins TRBV7-7 and TRBJ2-5, with D unclear. The CDR3 extends over 15 amino acids. CDR1 is SSHAT and CDR2 is FNYEAQ in the germline V gene (reference sequence). CDR3 in DNA: TGTGCTAGCAGCTCCACTTTACGGCCTCTCGAGGCCCAGTACTTC. Translation: CASSSTLRPLEAQYF. The whole variable domain, filled in from reference TRBV7-7 and TRBJ2-5, reads GAGVSQSPRYKVTKRGQDVTLRCDPISSHATLYWYQQALGQGPEFLTYFNYEAQPDKSGLPSDRFSAERPEGSISTLTIQRTEQRDSAMYRCASSSTLRPLEAQYFGPGTRLLVL.

This chain connects TRBV10-3 to TRBJ2-5; 13 bases agree with TRBD2. Germline loops: CDR1 ENHRY, CDR2 SYGVKD. Unmatched junction bases numbered 9, after V lost 6 bases and J lost 5 bases. The length of the CDR3 is 16 residues. CDR3 bases: TGTGCCATCAGCGAGATAACTAGCGGGGGGGCTGAGACCCAGTACTTC. This gives the protein CAISEITSGGAETQYF.

In its sample, this clonotype was seen a few times. The chain employs TRBV5-1 and TRBJ2-1; 10 bases are shared with TRBD2. The V segment lost 5 bases and the J segment 16 bases; nucleotides outside the gene matches: 6. There are 11 residues in the CDR3. Germline V gives CDR1 SGHRS, CDR2 YFSETQ. The CDR3 sequence: CASRKAGGLFF. For the CDR3, the DNA is TGCGCCAGCAGAAAAGCGGGGGGGCTTTTCTTC.

This clonotype was seen repeatedly, ten times or more. The chain links TRBV7-6 to TRBJ2-1, with 7 bases identical to TRBD1. V trimming: 5 bases; J trimming: 5 bases; junction bases outside the gene matches: 6. The V gene's germline CDR1 is SGHVS and CDR2 FNYEAQ. This CDR3 has 14 amino acids. Here the CDR3 DNA reads TGTGCCAGCAGCCCGACAGGGAAGCACAATGAGCAGTTCTTC. Its translation: CASSPTGKHNEQFF.

This clonotype was seen a single time. The chain's CDR3 is CSVEEVAGELFF. The CDR3 DNA reads as TGCAGCGTTGAAGAGGTAGCCGGGGAGCTGTTTTTT. The genes are TRBV29-1 and TRBJ2-2; no firm D call. The germline gives CDR1 SQVTM, CDR2 ANQGSEA. Trimming cost V 0 bases and J 6 bases, with 5 bases left between them. The CDR3 covers 12 residues.

The chain uses TRBV7-9 and TRBJ1-1, with 7 bases identical to TRBD1. Losses at the gene ends were 4 bases for V and 3 bases for J; bases not matched to a gene: 11. The CDR3 contains 16 residues. Germline V gene sequence: CDR1 SEHNR, CDR2 FQNEAQ (reference sequence). This chain's CDR3 is CASSSLPNTGDTEAFF. In nucleotides, the CDR3 is TGTGCCAGCAGCTCACTACCCAATACAGGGGACACTGAAGCTTTCTTT.

The rearrangement joins TRBV6-1 to TRBJ1-5; D is possibly TRBD1 (6 bases). V lost 6 bases and J 7 bases, leaving 19 bases between the germline ends. CDR1 is MNHNS and CDR2 is SASEGT in the germline V gene. The CDR3 runs 15 residues. DNA for the CDR3: TGTGCCAGCAGGGGGGCAGACCTCGGAGGACAGCCCCAGCATTTT. Its translation: CASRGADLGGQPQHF.

This chain uses TRBV2 with TRBJ2-3; 10 nucleotides match TRBD2. Germline loops: CDR1 SNHLY, CDR2 FYNNEI. V was clipped by 6 bases and J by 2 bases; unmatched bases: 5. This CDR3 is 15 amino acids long. The DNA of the CDR3 is TGTGCCAGCAGAGGGACTAGCGCATTCACAGATACGCAGTATTTT. Its protein product is CASRGTSAFTDTQYF.

This chain connects TRBV4-3 to TRBJ2-3, with TRBD1 identical over 7 bases. J was trimmed by 4 bases and V by 1 base; bases with no gene match: 2. CDR3 length: 14 residues. The germline gives CDR1 LGHNA, CDR2 YSLEER. This chain's CDR3 is CASSQGGTADTQYF. The CDR3, as DNA: TGCGCCAGCAGCCAAGGAGGGACAGCAGATACGCAGTATTTT.

V is TRBV20-1 and J is TRBJ2-2, with 12 positions matching TRBD1. In germline, CDR1 is DFQATT, CDR2 SNEGSKA (reference sequence). The CDR3 has 15 residues. CDR3 in amino acids: CSAGRDRGHTGELFF. The CDR3, as DNA: TGCAGCGCTGGCCGGGACAGGGGGCATACCGGGGAGCTGTTTTTT.

In its sample, this clonotype was seen a few times. The chain has TRBV5-4 and TRBJ1-1; TRBD1 might be the D (5 bases). Germline CDR1 reads SGHNT; CDR2 reads YYREEE (reference sequence). V was shortened by 0 bases and J by 5 bases, with 14 bases between the two germline ends. The CDR3 extends over 15 amino acids. The CDR3 nucleotides read TGTGCCAGCAGCTTGGTTCCGGGACGGGAAACTGAAGCTTTCTTT. It translates to CASSLVPGRETEAFF.

This clonotype has just a few counts. This rearrangement joins TRBV7-6 to TRBJ2-7, with D tentatively TRBD1 (5 bases). Between the trimmed V and J ends, which lost 0 bases and 3 bases, there was a span of 12 bases. The CDR3 spans 15 residues. In germline, CDR1 is SGHVS, CDR2 FNYEAQ. The CDR3, as DNA: TGTGCCAGCAGCTTAGCTCTGGGGCCCCACTACGAGCAGTACTTC. It translates to CASSLALGPHYEQYF. Complete variable domain (other parts from reference TRBV7-6 and TRBJ2-7): GAGVSQSPRYKVTKRGQDVALRCDPISGHVSLYWYRQALGQGPEFLTYFNYEAQQDKSGLPNDRFSAERPEGSISTLTIQRTEQRDSAMYRCASSLALGPHYEQYFGPGTRLTVT.

Comments on this clonotype: This sequence may be a read error, since a much larger clone differs from it by one base. V is TRBV7-2 and J is TRBJ1-5; 8 positions agree with TRBD1. CDR1 and CDR2 (germline): SGHTA, FQGNSA. The CDR3 runs 15 residues. The CDR3 reads CASSAGTGLNKPQHF. CDR3 nucleotides: TGTGCCAGCAGCGCCGGGACAGGCCTCAATAAGCCCCAGCATTTT.